This TCR beta chain came from a study of blood T cell repertoires in COVID-19. TCRdb keeps only in-frame clones here, not all; method: immunoSEQ multiplex PCR. The sample shows 350,000 or so clones, about nine tenths of them seen only once. V lost 5 bases and J 3 bases, leaving 16 bases between the germline ends. In germline, CDR1 is SEHNR, CDR2 FQNEAQ (reference sequence). This CDR3 has 15 amino acids. This chain uses TRBV7-9 with TRBJ2-5; a weak D match, TRBD1 (5 bases). The material sequenced was peripheral blood. This receptor was taken from a woman aged 60-70 years with COVID-19, enrolled during active disease. CDR3 coding DNA: TGTGCCAGCAGCCGTATTGTTAGGGGCGAAGAGACCCAGTACTTC. This encodes CASSRIVRGEETQYF.